Below, 17 T cell receptor beta chains from the same sample are listed, as sequenced in a study of CXCR3-negative and CXCR3-positive naive CD8 T cells. The method, 5' RACE with UMI labels, was used to prepare the TRB cDNA libraries. TCRdb reprocessed the 5' RACE reads and keeps a single row for each CDR3 protein, giving no DNA. The sample shows more than 50,000 distinct CDR3 sequences, and more than 1.3% sits with its ten largest clones. The sample comprised naive CXCR3- CD8+ T cells from blood. The subset: CD45RO-CCR7+CD27+CD95- naive CD8+ T cells lacking CXCR3 (TNR3-). The receptors were sampled from a human donor in good health. Some clones in this sample may be carry-over from other donors' samples.

The chain is built from TRBV27 and TRBJ2-1; TCRdb calls TRBD2, which cannot be checked without DNA. Germline-derived CDR1 and CDR2 are MNHEY and SMNVEV (reference sequence). This CDR3 is 23 amino acids long. CDR3 protein: CASSPTRGGLASSKPSSYNEQFF.

The chain has TRBV21-1 and TRBJ1-1; TCRdb lists TRBD1, though no DNA is available to test this call. TRBV21-1 is tagged as a pseudogene. The CDR3 is made up of 14 amino acids. The CDR3 is CASERRQGLSQAFF.

The chain employs TRBV11-3 and TRBJ2-1. This CDR3 comprises 11 residues. The germline V gene encodes CDR1 SGHNT and CDR2 YENEEA. The CDR3 here is CASSGYNEQFF.

The chain employs TRBV11-3 and TRBJ2-7; the TCRdb D gene call, TRBD1, has no DNA to confirm it. There are 14 residues in the CDR3. In germline, CDR1 is SGHNT, CDR2 YENEEA. This CDR3 is CASSFGGAAYEQYF.

The chain employs TRBV28 and TRBJ2-7; TCRdb returns TRBD1, unconfirmable since there is no DNA. Germline assignment: CDR1 MDHEN and CDR2 SYDVKM. The length of the CDR3 is 13 residues. The CDR3 loop reads CASSFWTAYEQYF.

The chain recombines TRBV29-1 with TRBJ2-2. CDR3 length: 13 amino acids. CDR1 and CDR2 from the germline V gene are SQVTM and ANQGSEA. Here the CDR3 reads CSAETANTGELFF.

The rearrangement joins TRBV4-1 to TRBJ2-1; the TCRdb call, TRBD2, lacks DNA for checking. The germline CDR1 and CDR2 sequences are MGHRA and YSYEKL. This CDR3 has 15 amino acids. CDR3 in amino acids: CASSQERGPYNEQFF.

The V gene is TRBV12-3 or TRBV12-4, the J gene TRBJ2-7; TCRdb lists TRBD1, though no DNA is available to test this call. The length of the CDR3 is 13 residues. The CDR3 protein is CASSFRGRYEQYF.

The chain combines TRBV4-2 with TRBJ1-1. Per germline, CDR1 LGHNA and CDR2 YNFKEQ. This CDR3 has 15 residues. CDR3 region: CASSLPTDMNTEAFF.

The chain couples TRBV5-1 to TRBJ2-3; TCRdb indicates TRBD2, and absent DNA this call remains unverified. Germline V lookup: CDR1 SGHRS, CDR2 YFSETQ. The CDR3 runs 14 residues. CDR3 sequence: CASSTGLGVDTQYF.

CDR3 region: CASSHTGTGGSYEQYF. The chain joins TRBV7-2 to TRBJ2-7; the TCRdb call, TRBD1, lacks DNA for checking. The CDR3 runs 16 residues. CDR1 is SGHTA, CDR2 FQGNSA, per germline. The whole variable domain, filled in from reference TRBV7-2 and TRBJ2-7, reads GAGVSQSPSNKVTEKGKDVELRCDPISGHTALYWYRQSLGQGLEFLIYFQGNSAPDKSGLPSDRFSAERTGGSVSTLTIQRTQQEDSAVYLCASSHTGTGGSYEQYFGPGTRLTVT.

This chain joins TRBV11-2 and TRBJ1-1; TCRdb's D call of TRBD1 is untestable without DNA. The V gene's germline CDR1 is SGHAT and CDR2 FQNNGV. This CDR3 comprises 16 residues. This CDR3 reads CASSYSGGRGSSGAFF. Full variable domain (rest looked up from reference TRBV11-2 and TRBJ1-1): EAGVAQSPRYKIIEKRQSVAFWCNPISGHATLYWYQQILGQGPKLLIQFQNNGVVDDSQLPKDRFSAERLKGVDSTLKIQPAKLEDSAVYLCASSYSGGRGSSGAFFGQGTRLTVV.

This chain uses TRBV7-3 with TRBJ2-1; lacking DNA, the TRBD1 call made by TCRdb goes unchecked. The CDR3 sequence is 13 residues long. Germline V gene data show CDR1 as SGHTA and CDR2 as FQGTGA. The CDR3 sequence is CASSATGNNEQFF.

The V call is TRBV11-1, the J call TRBJ2-7; TCRdb selects TRBD2, and the lack of DNA leaves this call unchecked. Germline V lookup: CDR1 SGHAT, CDR2 FQDESV (reference sequence). The CDR3 sequence is 15 residues long. CDR3 region: CASSLWTSGSYEQYF.

The chain recombines TRBV20-1 with TRBJ2-3; TCRdb picks TRBD2, but there is no DNA to check that call. The CDR3 spans 16 residues. Looked up from germline, CDR1 is DFQATT and CDR2 is SNEGSKA (reference sequence). The CDR3 here is CSARDQRGAGIDTQYF.

This chain links TRBV29-1 with TRBJ2-2; TCRdb designates TRBD1, a call that cannot be tested without DNA. This CDR3 has 17 residues. Per germline, CDR1 SQVTM and CDR2 ANQGSEA. The CDR3 protein is CSVTTGQGYANTGELFF.

The CDR3 loop reads CAAGPTYNSPLHF. The chain links TRBV6-5 to TRBJ1-6. Germline CDR1 and CDR2: MNHEY and SVGAGI. The CDR3 contains 13 residues.